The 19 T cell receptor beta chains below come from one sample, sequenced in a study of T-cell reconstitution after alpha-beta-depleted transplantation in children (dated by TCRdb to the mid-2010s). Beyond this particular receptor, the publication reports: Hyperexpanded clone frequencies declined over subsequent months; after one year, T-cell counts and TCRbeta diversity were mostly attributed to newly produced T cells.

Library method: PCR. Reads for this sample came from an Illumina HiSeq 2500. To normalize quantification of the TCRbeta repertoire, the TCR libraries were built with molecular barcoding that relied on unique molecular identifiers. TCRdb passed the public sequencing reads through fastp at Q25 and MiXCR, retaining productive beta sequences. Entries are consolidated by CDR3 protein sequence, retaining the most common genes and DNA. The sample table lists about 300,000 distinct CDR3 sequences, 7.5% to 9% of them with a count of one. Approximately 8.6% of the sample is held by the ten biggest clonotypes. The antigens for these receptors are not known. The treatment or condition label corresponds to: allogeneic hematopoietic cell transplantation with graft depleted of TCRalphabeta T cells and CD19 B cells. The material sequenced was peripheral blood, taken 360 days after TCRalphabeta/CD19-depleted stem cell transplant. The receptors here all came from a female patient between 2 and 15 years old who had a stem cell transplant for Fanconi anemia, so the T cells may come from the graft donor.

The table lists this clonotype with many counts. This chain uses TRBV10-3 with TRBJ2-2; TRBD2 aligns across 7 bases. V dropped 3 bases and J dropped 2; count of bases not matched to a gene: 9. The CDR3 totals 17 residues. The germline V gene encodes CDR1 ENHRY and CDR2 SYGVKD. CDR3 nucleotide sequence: TGTGCCATCAGTGAACCCGGGGGGAGGGCAAACACCGGGGAGCTGTTTTTT. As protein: CAISEPGGRANTGELFF.

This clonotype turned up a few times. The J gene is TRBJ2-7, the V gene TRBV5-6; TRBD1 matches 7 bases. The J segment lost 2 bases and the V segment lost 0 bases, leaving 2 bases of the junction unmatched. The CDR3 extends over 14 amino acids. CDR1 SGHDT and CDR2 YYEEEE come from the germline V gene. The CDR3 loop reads CASSLGDSAYEQYV. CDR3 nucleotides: TGTGCCAGCAGCTTGGGGGACAGTGCCTACGAGCAGTACGTC.

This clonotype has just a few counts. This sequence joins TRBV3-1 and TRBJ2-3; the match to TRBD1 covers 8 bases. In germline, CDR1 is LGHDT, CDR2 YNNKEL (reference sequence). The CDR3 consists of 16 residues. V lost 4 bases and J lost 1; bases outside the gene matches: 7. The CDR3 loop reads CASSLWTGLRTDTQYF. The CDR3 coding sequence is TGTGCCAGCAGCCTCTGGACAGGGCTTCGCACAGATACGCAGTATTTT.

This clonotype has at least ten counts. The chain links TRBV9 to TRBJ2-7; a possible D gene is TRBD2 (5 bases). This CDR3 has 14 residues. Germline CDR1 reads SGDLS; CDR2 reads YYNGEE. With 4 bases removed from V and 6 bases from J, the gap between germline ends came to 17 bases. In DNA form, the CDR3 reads TGTGCCAGCAGCCCCTCCCGAGGGTCGGGCGAGCAGTACTTC. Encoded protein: CASSPSRGSGEQYF.

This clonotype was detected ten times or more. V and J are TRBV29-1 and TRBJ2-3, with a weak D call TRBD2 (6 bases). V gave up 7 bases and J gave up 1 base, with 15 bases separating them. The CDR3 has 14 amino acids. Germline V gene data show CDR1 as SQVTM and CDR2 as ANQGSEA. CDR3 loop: CSESGASGTDTQYF. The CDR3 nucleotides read TGCAGCGAATCGGGTGCTAGCGGCACAGATACGCAGTATTTT.

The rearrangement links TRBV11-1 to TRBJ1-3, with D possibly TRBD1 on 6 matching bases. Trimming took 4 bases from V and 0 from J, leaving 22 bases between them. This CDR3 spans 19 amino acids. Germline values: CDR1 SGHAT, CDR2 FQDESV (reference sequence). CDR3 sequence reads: CASSYNRAAWVSSGNTIYF. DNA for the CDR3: TGTGCCAGCAGCTATAACAGGGCGGCTTGGGTCAGCTCTGGAAACACCATATATTTT.

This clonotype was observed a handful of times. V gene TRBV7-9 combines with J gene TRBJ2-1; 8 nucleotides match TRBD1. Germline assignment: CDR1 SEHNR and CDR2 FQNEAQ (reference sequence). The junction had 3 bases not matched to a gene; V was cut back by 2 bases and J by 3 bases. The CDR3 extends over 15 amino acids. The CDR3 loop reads CASSLTTGDYNEQFF. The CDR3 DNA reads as TGTGCCAGCAGCTTAACGACAGGGGACTACAATGAGCAGTTCTTC.

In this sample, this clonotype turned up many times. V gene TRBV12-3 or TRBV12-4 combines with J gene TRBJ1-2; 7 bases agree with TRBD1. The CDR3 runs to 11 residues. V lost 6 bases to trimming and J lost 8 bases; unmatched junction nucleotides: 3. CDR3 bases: TGTGCCAGCAGACAGGGGACGGGCTACACCTTC. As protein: CASRQGTGYTF.

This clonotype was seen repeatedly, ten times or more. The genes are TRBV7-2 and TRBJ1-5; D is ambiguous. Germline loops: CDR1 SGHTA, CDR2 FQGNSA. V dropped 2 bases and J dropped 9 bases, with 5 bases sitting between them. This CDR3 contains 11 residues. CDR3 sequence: CASSLMGPQHF. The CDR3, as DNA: TGTGCCAGCAGCTTAATGGGGCCCCAGCATTTT.

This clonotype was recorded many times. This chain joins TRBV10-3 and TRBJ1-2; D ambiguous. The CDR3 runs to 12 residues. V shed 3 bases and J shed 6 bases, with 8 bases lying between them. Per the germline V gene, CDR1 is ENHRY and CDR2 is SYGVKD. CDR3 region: CAISERVDGYTF. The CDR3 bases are TGTGCCATCAGTGAAAGGGTCGATGGCTACACCTTC.

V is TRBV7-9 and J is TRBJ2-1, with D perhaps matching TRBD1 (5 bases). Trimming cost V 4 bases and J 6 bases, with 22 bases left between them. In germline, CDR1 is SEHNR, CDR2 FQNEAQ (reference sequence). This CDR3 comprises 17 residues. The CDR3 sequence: CASSSVQGLIMGNEQFF. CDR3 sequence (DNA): TGTGCCAGCAGCTCCGTCCAGGGATTAATCATGGGCAATGAGCAGTTCTTC. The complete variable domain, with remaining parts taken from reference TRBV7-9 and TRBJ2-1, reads DTGVSQNPRHKITKRGQNVTFRCDPISEHNRLYWYRQTLGQGPEFLTYFQNEAQLEKSRLLSDRFSAERPKGSFSTLEIQRTEQGDSAMYLCASSSVQGLIMGNEQFFGPGTRLTVL.

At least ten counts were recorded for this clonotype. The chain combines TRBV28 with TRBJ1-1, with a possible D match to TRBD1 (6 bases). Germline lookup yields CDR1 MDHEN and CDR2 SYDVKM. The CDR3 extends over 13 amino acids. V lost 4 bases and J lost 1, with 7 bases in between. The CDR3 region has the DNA TGTGCCAGCAGTTACAGGGCGAACACTGAAGCTTTCTTT. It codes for CASSYRANTEAFF.

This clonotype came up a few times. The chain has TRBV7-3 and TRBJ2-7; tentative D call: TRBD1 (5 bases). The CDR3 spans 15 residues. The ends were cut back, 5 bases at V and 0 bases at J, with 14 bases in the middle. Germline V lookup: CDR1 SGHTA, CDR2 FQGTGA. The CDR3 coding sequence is TGTGCCAGCAGCCAATCAACAGGATACTCCTACGAGCAGTACTTC. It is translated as CASSQSTGYSYEQYF. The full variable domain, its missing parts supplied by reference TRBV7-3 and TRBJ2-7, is GAGVSQTPSNKVTEKGKYVELRCDPISGHTALYWYRQSLGQGPEFLIYFQGTGAADDSGLPNDRFFAVRPEGSVSTLKIQRTERGDSAVYLCASSQSTGYSYEQYFGPGTRLTVT.

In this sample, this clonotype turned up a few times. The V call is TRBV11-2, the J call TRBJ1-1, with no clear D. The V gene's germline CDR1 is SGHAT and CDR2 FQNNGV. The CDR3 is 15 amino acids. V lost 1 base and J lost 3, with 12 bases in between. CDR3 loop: CASSLVVGPDTEAFF. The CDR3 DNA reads TGTGCCAGCAGCTTAGTTGTAGGGCCGGACACTGAAGCTTTCTTT. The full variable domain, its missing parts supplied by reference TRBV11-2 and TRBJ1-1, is EAGVAQSPRYKIIEKRQSVAFWCNPISGHATLYWYQQILGQGPKLLIQFQNNGVVDDSQLPKDRFSAERLKGVDSTLKIQPAKLEDSAVYLCASSLVVGPDTEAFFGQGTRLTVV.

The CDR3 region has the DNA TGTGCCAGCAGCTTATGGGGGGGCCCCATACCTGGGGCCAACGTCCTGACTTTC. Protein: CASSLWGGPIPGANVLTF. This chain links TRBV11-2 with TRBJ2-6; tentative D call: TRBD2 (7 bases). Germline CDR1 reads SGHAT; CDR2 reads FQNNGV. V gave up 2 bases and J gave up 2 bases, with 16 bases separating them. The CDR3 length is 18 residues.

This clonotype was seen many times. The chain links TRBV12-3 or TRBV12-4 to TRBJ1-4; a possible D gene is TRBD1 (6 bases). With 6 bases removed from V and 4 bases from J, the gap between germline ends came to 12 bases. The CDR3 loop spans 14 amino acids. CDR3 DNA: TGTGCCAGCAGCCTGGACAGCTATAATGAAAAACTGTTTTTT. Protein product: CASSLDSYNEKLFF.

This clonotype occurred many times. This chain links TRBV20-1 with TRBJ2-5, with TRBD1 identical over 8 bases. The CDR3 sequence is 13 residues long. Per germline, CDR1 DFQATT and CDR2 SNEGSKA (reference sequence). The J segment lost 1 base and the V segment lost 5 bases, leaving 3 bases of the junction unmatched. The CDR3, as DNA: TGCAGTGCTGAGGACAGGGCCCAAGAGACCCAGTACTTC. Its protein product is CSAEDRAQETQYF.

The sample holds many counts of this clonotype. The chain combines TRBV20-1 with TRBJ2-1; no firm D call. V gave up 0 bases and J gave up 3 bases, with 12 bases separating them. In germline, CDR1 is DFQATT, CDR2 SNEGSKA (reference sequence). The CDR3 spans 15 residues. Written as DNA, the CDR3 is TGCAGTGCTAGAGATTGGGTCACTATCTACAATGAGCAGTTCTTC. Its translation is CSARDWVTIYNEQFF.

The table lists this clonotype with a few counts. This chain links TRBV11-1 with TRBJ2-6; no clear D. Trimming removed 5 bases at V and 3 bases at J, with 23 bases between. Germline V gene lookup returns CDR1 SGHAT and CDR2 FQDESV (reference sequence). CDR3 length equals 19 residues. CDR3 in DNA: TGTGCCAGCAGCCTCTTAGGCAGCCCACGGGCCAATGGGGCCAACGTCCTGACTTTC. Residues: CASSLLGSPRANGANVLTF.